The present TCR beta chain was sequenced within a study of long-term antiretroviral therapy in people with HIV. They ran version v3.0 of the immunoSEQ assay at survey level. Assay used: immunoSEQ multiplex PCR; TCRdb lists only in-frame clones, some missing. The table includes over 25,000 clones, about 94% detected once. Notes on this clone: Its target is not known.

V was clipped by 10 bases and J by 4 bases, with 17 bases between them. The CDR3 contains 14 residues. The germline gives CDR1 MNHEY, CDR2 SVGAGI. General study points: When set beside controls, HIV repertoires had CDR3 length ranges that were narrower. Diversity rose after ART but stayed below transplant donor controls. Whichever time point was examined, clones expanded before ART dominated the repertoire.

The V and J genes are TRBV6-5 and TRBJ2-1, with D possibly matching TRBD2 (5 bases). The receptor was derived from a man between 50 and 59 years old with HIV. The specimen comprised unsorted PBMCs, sampled about 7.4 years after starting antiretroviral therapy. Here the CDR3 reads CATTPGLEYNEQFF. The DNA for the CDR3 is TGTGCCACGACGCCTGGACTCGAATACAATGAGCAGTTCTTC.